The clone carrying this TCR beta chain was recorded many times. Its antigen is unknown. Unique molecular identifiers were incorporated when the TCRbeta library was constructed. MiXCR, applied by TCRdb to the PCR reads, yields one record per CDR3 protein. The sample shows about 350,000 distinct CDR3 sequences, about a sixth of them seen only once. This record comes from a study of T-cell reconstitution after alpha-beta-depleted transplantation in children. General study points: For some patients, TCRbeta diversity was high at day 60 because of recipient T cells and thymic progenitors that survived. Newly produced T cells mostly accounted for T-cell counts and diversity one year post-transplant. The origin of alpha-beta T cells about two months after transplant was reportedly several hundred expanded graft clones.

CDR1 is SGDLS and CDR2 is YYNGEE in the germline V gene. The V gene lost 3 bases and the J gene lost 1 base, with 11 bases spanning the gap. CDR3 size: 15 residues. This sample comprised PBMCs, mostly from graft donor cells, obtained 360 days after TCRalphabeta/CD19-depleted stem cell transplant. The rearrangement uses TRBV9 and TRBJ2-1, with D hard to call. This TCR derives from a male patient between 2 and 10 years old who had a stem cell transplant for acute lymphoblastic leukemia, so the T cells may come from the graft donor. The CDR3 loop reads CASSAIGGSYNEQFF. In nucleotides, the CDR3 is TGTGCCAGCAGCGCTATTGGCGGTTCCTACAATGAGCAGTTCTTC.